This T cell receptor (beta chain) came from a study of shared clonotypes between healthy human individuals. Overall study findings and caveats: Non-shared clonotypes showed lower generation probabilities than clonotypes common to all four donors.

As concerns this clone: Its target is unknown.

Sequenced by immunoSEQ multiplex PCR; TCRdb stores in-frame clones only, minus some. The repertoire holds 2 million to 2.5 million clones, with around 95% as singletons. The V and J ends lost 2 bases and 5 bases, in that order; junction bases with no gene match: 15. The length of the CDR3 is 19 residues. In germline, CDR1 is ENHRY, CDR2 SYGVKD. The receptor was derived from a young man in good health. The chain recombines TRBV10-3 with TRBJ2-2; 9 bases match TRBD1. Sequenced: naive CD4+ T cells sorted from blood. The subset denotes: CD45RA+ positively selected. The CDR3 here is CAISEGVHSGTGRTGELFF. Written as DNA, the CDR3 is TGTGCCATCAGTGAGGGGGTCCATTCCGGGACAGGGAGGACCGGGGAGCTGTTTTTT.